Following are 7 T cell receptor beta chains from one sample sequenced in a study of CD4 T cells in relation to SARS-CoV-2 and coronaviruses. This table comes from immunoSEQ multiplex PCR, and its TCRdb copy is limited to in-frame clones, with some not included. The sample lists 35,000 or so clones; around four fifths were seen once. These TCRs are of unknown antigen specificity. The sample consisted of memory CD4+ T cells from PBMCs, cultured in vitro. All receptors come from an adult with COVID-19.

The chain has TRBV2 and TRBJ2-1; D is unclear. Trimming took 9 bases from V and 0 from J, leaving 12 bases between them. The CDR3 runs to 14 residues. Looked up from germline, CDR1 is SNHLY and CDR2 is FYNNEI. Here the CDR3 DNA reads TGTGCCAGGACTGGCACGAGCTCCTACAATGAGCAGTTCTTC. This gives the protein CARTGTSSYNEQFF.

The rearrangement joins TRBV27 to TRBJ2-3; tentatively, D is TRBD1 or TRBD2 (6 bases each). The CDR3 is 15 residues long. Looked up from germline, CDR1 is MNHEY and CDR2 is SMNVEV (reference sequence). Trimming removed 3 bases from V and 1 base from J, with 11 bases in between. This CDR3 is CASSLSRGGTDTQYF. The DNA for the CDR3 is TGTGCCAGCAGTTTGTCTAGGGGGGGCACAGATACGCAGTATTTT.

The rearrangement joins TRBV10-3 to TRBJ2-1; the match to TRBD2 covers 12 bases. The germline V gene has CDR1 ENHRY and CDR2 SYGVKD. The length of the CDR3 is 15 residues. V lost 6 bases and J lost 6; bases outside the gene matches: 6. The CDR3 DNA follows: TGTGCCATCAGAAAGACTAGCGGGAGAGGCAATGAGCAGTTCTTC. Its protein product is CAIRKTSGRGNEQFF.

The rearrangement links TRBV5-4 to TRBJ1-1; no firm D call. CDR1 and CDR2 (germline): SGHNT, YYREEE (reference sequence). The CDR3 consists of 14 residues. V was shortened by 1 base and J by 3 bases, with 10 bases between the two germline ends. This chain's CDR3 is CASSLRIGDTEAFF. CDR3 bases: TGTGCCAGCAGCTTGCGGATCGGGGACACTGAAGCTTTCTTT.

This chain uses TRBV5-1 with TRBJ1-5, with D tentatively TRBD1 (5 bases). Trimming took 0 bases from V and 4 from J, leaving 11 bases between them. Germline CDR1 and CDR2: SGHRS and YFSETQ. This CDR3 is built from 15 residues. This chain's CDR3 is CASSLVSGGNQPQHF. The CDR3 DNA is TGCGCCAGCAGCTTGGTTTCTGGGGGTAATCAGCCCCAGCATTTT.

The V and J genes are TRBV7-3 and TRBJ2-7; 7 bases map to TRBD2. The CDR3 spans 14 residues. Looked up from germline, CDR1 is SGHTA and CDR2 is FQGTGA. Losses at the gene ends were 2 bases for V and 3 bases for J; bases not matched to a gene: 4. The CDR3 region has the DNA TGTGCCAGCAGCTTAGCGGGAGCAGGCTACGAGCAGTACTTC. Its protein is CASSLAGAGYEQYF.

This chain joins TRBV5-1 and TRBJ2-2, with 7 positions matching TRBD2. V trimming: 2 bases; J trimming: 2 bases; junction bases outside the gene matches: 6. CDR3 length equals 16 residues. Germline values: CDR1 SGHRS, CDR2 YFSETQ. For the CDR3, the DNA is TGCGCCAGCAGCTTCCTCGCGGGAGTTAACACCGGGGAGCTGTTTTTT. Amino acids: CASSFLAGVNTGELFF.